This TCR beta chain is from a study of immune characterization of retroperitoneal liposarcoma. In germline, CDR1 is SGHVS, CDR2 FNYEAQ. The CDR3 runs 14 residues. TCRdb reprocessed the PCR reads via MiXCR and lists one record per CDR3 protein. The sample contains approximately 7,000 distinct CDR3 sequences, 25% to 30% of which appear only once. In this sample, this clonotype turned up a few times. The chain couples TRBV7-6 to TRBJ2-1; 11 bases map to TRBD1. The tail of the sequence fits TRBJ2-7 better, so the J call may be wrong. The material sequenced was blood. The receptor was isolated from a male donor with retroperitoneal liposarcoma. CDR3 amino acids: CASSPGQGAYEQYF. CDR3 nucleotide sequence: TGTGCCAGCAGCCCGGGACAGGGGGCCTACGAGCAGTACTTC.